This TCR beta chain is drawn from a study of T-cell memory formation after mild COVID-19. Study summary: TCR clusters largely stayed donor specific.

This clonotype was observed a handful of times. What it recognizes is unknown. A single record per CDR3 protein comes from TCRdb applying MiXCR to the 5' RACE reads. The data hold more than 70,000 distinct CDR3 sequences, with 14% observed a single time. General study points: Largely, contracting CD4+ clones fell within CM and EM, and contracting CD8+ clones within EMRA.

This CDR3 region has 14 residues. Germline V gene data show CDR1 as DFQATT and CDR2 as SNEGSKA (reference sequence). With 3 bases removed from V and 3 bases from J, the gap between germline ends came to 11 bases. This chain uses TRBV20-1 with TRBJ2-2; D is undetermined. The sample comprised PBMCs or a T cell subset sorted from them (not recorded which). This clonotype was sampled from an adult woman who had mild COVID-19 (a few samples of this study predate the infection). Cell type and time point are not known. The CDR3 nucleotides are TGCAGTGCTAGGGGCTTTCGAGACACCGGGGAGCTGTTTTTT. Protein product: CSARGFRDTGELFF.